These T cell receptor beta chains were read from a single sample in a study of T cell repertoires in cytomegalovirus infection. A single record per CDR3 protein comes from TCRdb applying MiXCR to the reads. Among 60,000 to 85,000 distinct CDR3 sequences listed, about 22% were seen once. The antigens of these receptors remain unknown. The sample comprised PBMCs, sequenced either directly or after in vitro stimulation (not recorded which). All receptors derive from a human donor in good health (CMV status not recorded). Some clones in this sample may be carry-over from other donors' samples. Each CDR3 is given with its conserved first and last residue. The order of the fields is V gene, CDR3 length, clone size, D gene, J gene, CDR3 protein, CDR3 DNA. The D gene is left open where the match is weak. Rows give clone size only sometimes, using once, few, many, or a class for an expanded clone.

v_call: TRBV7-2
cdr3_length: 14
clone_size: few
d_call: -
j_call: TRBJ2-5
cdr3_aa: CASSLLLNQETQYF
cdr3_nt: TGTGCCAGCAGCTTACTCCTCAACCAAGAGACCCAGTACTTC

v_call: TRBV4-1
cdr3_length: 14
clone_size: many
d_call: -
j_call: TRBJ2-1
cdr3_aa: CASTPGSSYNEQFF
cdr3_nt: TGCGCCAGCACCCCGGGGAGCTCCTACAATGAGCAGTTCTTC

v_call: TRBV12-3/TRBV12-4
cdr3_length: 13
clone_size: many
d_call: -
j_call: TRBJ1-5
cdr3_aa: CASSLRENQPQHF
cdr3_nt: TGTGCCAGCAGTTTAAGGGAAAATCAGCCCCAGCATTTT

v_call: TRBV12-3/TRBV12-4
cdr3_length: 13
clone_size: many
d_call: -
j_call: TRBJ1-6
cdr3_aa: CASSLIGGSPLHF
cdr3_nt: TGTGCCAGCAGTCTGATTGGTGGTTCACCCCTCCACTTT

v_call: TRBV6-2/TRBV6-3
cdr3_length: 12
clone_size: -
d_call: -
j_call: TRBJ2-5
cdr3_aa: CASTEAAETQYF
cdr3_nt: TGTGCCAGCACCGAGGCGGCGGAGACCCAGTACTTC

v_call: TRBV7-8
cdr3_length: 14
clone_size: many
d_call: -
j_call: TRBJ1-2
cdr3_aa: CASSLDNFNYGYTF
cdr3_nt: TGTGCCAGCAGCTTAGATAACTTTAACTATGGCTACACCTTC

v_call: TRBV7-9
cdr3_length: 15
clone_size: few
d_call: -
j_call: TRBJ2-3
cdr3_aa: CASSLVGGSTDTQYF
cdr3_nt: TGTGCCAGCAGCTTAGTCGGCGGGAGCACAGATACGCAGTATTTT

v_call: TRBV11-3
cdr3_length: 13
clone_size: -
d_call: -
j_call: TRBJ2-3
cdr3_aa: CASSLDRTNTQYF
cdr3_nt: TGTGCCAGCAGCTTAGATAGGACGAATACGCAGTATTTT

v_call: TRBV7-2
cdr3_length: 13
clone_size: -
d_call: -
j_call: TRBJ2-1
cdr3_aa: CASSLAFGPEQFF
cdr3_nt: TGTGCCAGCAGCTTAGCGTTCGGGCCTGAGCAGTTCTTC

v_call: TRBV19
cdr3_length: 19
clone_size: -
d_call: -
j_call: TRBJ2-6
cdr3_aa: CASSTRRGKLQSGANVLTF
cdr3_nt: TGTGCCAGTAGTACCCGACGGGGGAAGTTACAATCTGGGGCCAACGTCCTGACTTTC

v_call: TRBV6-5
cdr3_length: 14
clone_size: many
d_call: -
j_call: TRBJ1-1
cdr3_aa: CASSYGRQHTEAFF
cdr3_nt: TGTGCCAGCAGTTACGGGCGGCAGCACACTGAAGCTTTCTTT

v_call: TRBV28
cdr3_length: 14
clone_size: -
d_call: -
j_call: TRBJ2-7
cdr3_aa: CASSLWGTPYEQYF
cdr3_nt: TGTGCCAGCAGTTTATGGGGGACTCCCTACGAGCAGTACTTC

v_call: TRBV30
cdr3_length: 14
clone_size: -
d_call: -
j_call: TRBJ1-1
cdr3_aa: CAWSLRDRVTEAFF
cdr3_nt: TGTGCCTGGAGTTTGAGGGACCGAGTAACTGAAGCTTTCTTT

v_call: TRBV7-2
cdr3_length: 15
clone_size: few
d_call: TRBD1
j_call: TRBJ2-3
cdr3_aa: CASSLGTGSTDTQYF
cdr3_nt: TGTGCCAGCAGCTTAGGGACAGGTTCGACAGATACGCAGTATTTT

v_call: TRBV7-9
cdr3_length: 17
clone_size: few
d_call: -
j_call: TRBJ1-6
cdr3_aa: CASSPRGGGVINSPLHF
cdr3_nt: TGTGCCAGCAGCCCACGCGGGGGGGGGGTGATTAATTCACCCCTCCACTTT

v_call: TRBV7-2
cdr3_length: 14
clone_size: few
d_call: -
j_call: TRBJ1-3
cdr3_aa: CASSAYLSGNTIYF
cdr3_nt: TGTGCCAGCAGCGCGTACCTTTCTGGAAACACCATATATTTT

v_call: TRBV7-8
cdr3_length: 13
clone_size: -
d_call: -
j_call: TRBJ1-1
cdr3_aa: CASSTRQSTEAFF
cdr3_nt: TGTGCCAGCAGCACACGGCAATCCACTGAAGCTTTCTTT

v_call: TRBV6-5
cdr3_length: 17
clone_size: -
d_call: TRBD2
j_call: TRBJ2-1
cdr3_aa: CASSYFGPSGSLNEQFF
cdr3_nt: TGTGCCAGCAGTTACTTCGGGCCTAGCGGGAGTTTGAATGAGCAGTTCTTC

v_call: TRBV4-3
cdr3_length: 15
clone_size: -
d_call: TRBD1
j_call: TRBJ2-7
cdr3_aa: CASSQGRQGSYEQYF
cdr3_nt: TGCGCCAGCAGCCAAGGACGACAGGGCTCCTACGAGCAGTACTTC

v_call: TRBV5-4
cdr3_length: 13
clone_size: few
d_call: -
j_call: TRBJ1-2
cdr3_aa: CASNEGEGYGYTF
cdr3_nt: TGTGCCAGCAACGAGGGAGAAGGCTATGGCTACACCTTC

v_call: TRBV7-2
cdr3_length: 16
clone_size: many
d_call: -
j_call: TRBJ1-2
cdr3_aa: CASRLTSTDNNYGYTF
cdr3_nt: TGTGCCAGCAGGCTAACTTCGACAGATAATAACTATGGCTACACCTTC

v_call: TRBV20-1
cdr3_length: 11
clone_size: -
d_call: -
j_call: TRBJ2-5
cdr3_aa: CSARLRETQYF
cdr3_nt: TGCAGTGCTAGGTTACGGGAGACCCAGTACTTC

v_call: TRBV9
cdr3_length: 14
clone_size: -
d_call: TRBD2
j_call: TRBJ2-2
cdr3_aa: CASSVGTSTGELFF
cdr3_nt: TGTGCCAGCAGCGTAGGGACTAGTACCGGGGAGCTGTTTTTT

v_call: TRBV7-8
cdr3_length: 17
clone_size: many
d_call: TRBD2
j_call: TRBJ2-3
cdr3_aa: CASSLALVAGATDTQYF
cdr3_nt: TGTGCCAGCAGCTTAGCGCTTGTAGCGGGAGCCACAGATACGCAGTATTTT

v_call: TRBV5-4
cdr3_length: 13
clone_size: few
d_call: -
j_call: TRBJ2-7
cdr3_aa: CASSLGRTYEQYF
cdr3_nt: TGTGCCAGCAGCTTGGGGAGGACCTACGAGCAGTACTTC

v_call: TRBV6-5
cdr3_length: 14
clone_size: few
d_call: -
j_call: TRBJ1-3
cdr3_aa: CASSYSASGNTIYF
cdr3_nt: TGTGCCAGCAGTTACTCGGCCTCTGGAAACACCATATATTTT

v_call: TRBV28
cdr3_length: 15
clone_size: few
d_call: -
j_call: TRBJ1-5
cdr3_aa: CASSFVGGSNQPQHF
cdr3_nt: TGTGCCAGCAGTTTTGTAGGGGGAAGCAATCAGCCCCAGCATTTT

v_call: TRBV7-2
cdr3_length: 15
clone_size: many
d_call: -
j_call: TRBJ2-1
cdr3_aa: CASSLGRTGRNEQFF
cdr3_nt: TGTGCCAGCAGCTTAGGGCGAACGGGACGGAATGAGCAGTTCTTC

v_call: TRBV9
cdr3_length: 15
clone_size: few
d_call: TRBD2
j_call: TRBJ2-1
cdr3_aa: CASSVASGAGNEQFF
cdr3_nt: TGTGCCAGCAGCGTAGCTAGCGGAGCTGGCAATGAGCAGTTCTTC

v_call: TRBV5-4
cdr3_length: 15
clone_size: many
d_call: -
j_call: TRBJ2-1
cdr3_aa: CASSQGLISYNEQFF
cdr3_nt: TGTGCCAGCAGCCAGGGACTCATCTCCTACAATGAGCAGTTCTTC

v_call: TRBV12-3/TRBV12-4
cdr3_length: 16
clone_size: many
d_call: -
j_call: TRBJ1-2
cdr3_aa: CASSPTVLSPSSGYTF
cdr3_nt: TGTGCCAGCAGTCCGACTGTCCTATCCCCCAGCTCTGGCTACACCTTC